The clone carrying this T cell receptor beta chain came up once. Antigen: not known. The data stem from a study of OX40 agonist ivuxolimab in advanced cancers. Study-level background: Administration of intravenous ivuxolimab to patients occurred every 2 weeks at 0.01 to 10 mg/kg. Averaging roughly 60 years in age, with a range of about 23 to 79, the cohort was about 86% male. Whole-study findings and limits: The mean number of expanded clones was higher in CD8+ T cells than in CD4+. By week 6 at 0.1 to 3.0 mg/kg, blood CD4+ and CD8+ T cells had expanded clonally.

Some clones are missing from TCRdb's copy, which holds only in-frame ones; the method was immunoSEQ multiplex PCR. The sample lists about 73,000 clones; just under 90% were seen once. The CDR3 extends over 13 amino acids. The source was CD4+ or CD8+ T cells sorted from blood, collected in a trial of the OX40 agonist ivuxolimab. V usage is TRBV21-1 and J usage is TRBJ1-2. TRBV21-1 is assigned pseudogene status. The sequence derives from an adult with an advanced solid tumor such as melanoma, head and neck, liver or kidney cancer. The CDR3 sequence: CASSTPTGYGYTF. CDR3 nucleotides: TGTGCCAGCAGCACGCCTACGGGGTATGGCTACACCTTC.